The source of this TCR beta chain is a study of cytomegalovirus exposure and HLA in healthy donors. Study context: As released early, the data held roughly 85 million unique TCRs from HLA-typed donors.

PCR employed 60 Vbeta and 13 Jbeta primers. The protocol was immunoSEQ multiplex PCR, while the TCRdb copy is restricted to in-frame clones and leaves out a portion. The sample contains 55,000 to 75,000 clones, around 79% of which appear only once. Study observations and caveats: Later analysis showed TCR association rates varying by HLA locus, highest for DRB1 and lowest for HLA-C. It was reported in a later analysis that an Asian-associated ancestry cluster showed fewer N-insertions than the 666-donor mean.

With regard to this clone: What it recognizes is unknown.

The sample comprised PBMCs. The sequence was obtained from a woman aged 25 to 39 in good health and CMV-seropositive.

The CDR3: CASSYFQDRAQPQHF. In DNA, the CDR3 is TGTGCCAGCAGTTACTTCCAGGACAGGGCTCAGCCCCAGCATTTT. This chain links TRBV6-6 with TRBJ1-5; 8 bases fit TRBD1. V shed 1 base, J shed 6 bases, and the junction held 5 bases outside the gene matches. In germline, CDR1 is MNHNY, CDR2 SVGAGI (reference sequence). The CDR3 extends over 15 amino acids.